The source of this TCR beta chain is a study of T cells in Graves' hyperthyroidism and ophthalmopathy. Study information: Once the initial diagnosis was made, peripheral blood was obtained before any treatment.

Whole-study results and caveats: A 13 V-J signature model discriminated ophthalmopathy versus stable hyperthyroidism. With a median lead of around 6.7 months before onset, the model predicted ophthalmopathy.

The CDR3 runs 14 residues. V lost 3 bases to trimming and J lost 1 base, with 10 bases between them. Germline V gene lookup returns CDR1 SGHAT and CDR2 FQNNGV. Amplification yielded TCR beta CDR3 regions, with RNA transcripts as the source. When the TCR CDR3 underwent first-round RT-PCR, the HTBI primer set was used. TCRdb called the multiplex PCR reads again in MiXCR, with one record for every CDR3 protein. The repertoire holds fewer than 900,000 distinct CDR3 sequences, with less than 20% as singletons. This clonotype was observed at least ten times. The antigen is not known. The clonotype was recovered from a man aged 18 to 35 with Graves' hyperthyroidism. This chain uses TRBV11-2 with TRBJ2-7; D is perhaps TRBD1 (6 bases). The sample comprised blood. Here the CDR3 reads CASSFIGGSYEQYF. CDR3 in DNA: TGTGCCAGCAGCTTTATAGGGGGTTCCTACGAGCAGTACTTC.